Below, 7 T cell receptor beta chains from the same sample are listed, as sequenced in a study of T cell responses to AZD1222 COVID-19 vaccine. The protocol was immunoSEQ multiplex PCR, while the TCRdb copy is restricted to in-frame clones and leaves out a portion. The sample yields some 150,000 clones, about 86% seen once. This specimen was peripheral blood, taken on day 0 of AZD1222 vaccination. Every receptor here comes from an adult in good health.

This clone showed up just once. This rearrangement joins TRBV9 to TRBJ2-1; tentatively, D is TRBD2 (5 bases). The germline gives CDR1 SGDLS, CDR2 YYNGEE. CDR3 length: 16 amino acids. V was cut by 4 bases and J by 7 bases, with 21 bases left in between. The CDR3 DNA sequence: TGTGCCAGCAGCCCCCGAGGGCGGGCCGGGGAAAATGAGCAGTTCTTC. This gives the protein CASSPRGRAGENEQFF. Complete variable domain (other parts from reference TRBV9 and TRBJ2-1): DSGVTQTPKHLITATGQRVTLRCSPRSGDLSVYWYQQSLDQGLQFLIQYYNGEERAKGNILERFSAQQFPDLHSELNLSSLELGDSALYFCASSPRGRAGENEQFFGPGTRLTVL.

The chain employs TRBV9 and TRBJ1-2; D possibly corresponds to TRBD1 (6 bases). Trimming cost V 4 bases and J 14 bases, with 30 bases left between them. The CDR3 contains 16 residues. Germline V CDR1 and CDR2: SGDLS, YYNGEE. CDR3 DNA: TGTGCCAGCAGCCCCCGTGGTTCGGACACCACTATGAGGGGGACCTTC. Translation gives CASSPRGSDTTMRGTF. Together with reference TRBV9 and TRBJ1-2, the CDR3 gives the full variable domain: DSGVTQTPKHLITATGQRVTLRCSPRSGDLSVYWYQQSLDQGLQFLIQYYNGEERAKGNILERFSAQQFPDLHSELNLSSLELGDSALYFCASSPRGSDTTMRGTFGSGTRLTVV.

This clone appeared a single time. This chain links TRBV7-2 with TRBJ2-7, with D uncertain. The V and J ends lost 5 bases and 0 bases respectively, with 14 bases between them. CDR3 length equals 15 residues. From germline, CDR1 is SGHTA and CDR2 FQGNSA. For the CDR3, the DNA is TGTGCCAGCAGCCCATACTTAGAGATCTCCTACGAGCAGTACTTC. Residues: CASSPYLEISYEQYF.

The count of this clone is one. The genes are TRBV7-9 and TRBJ2-7; the match to TRBD1 covers 7 bases. The length of the CDR3 is 14 residues. Germline-derived CDR1 and CDR2 are SEHNR and FQNEAQ (reference sequence). V dropped 5 bases and J dropped 6; count of bases not matched to a gene: 10. CDR3 protein: CASSPKDRVTEQYF. Written as DNA, the CDR3 is TGTGCCAGCAGCCCCAAAGACAGGGTTACCGAGCAGTACTTC.

The chain links TRBV7-2 to TRBJ2-1, with no clear D. The germline V gene encodes CDR1 SGHTA and CDR2 FQGNSA. Trimming cost V 3 bases and J 7 bases, with 13 bases left between them. This CDR3 has 14 residues. The chain's CDR3 is CASSFIGPQNEQFF. The CDR3 DNA is TGTGCCAGCAGCTTTATAGGGCCGCAAAATGAGCAGTTCTTC.

The rearrangement uses TRBV4-3 and TRBJ2-7; D gene ambiguous. V lost 6 bases to trimming and J lost 3 bases, with 12 bases between them. CDR3 length equals 13 residues. CDR1 is LGHNA and CDR2 is YSLEER in the germline V gene. Here the CDR3 reads CASSLRRDYEQYF. The CDR3 DNA follows: TGCGCCAGCAGTCTAAGGAGAGACTACGAGCAGTACTTC.

The chain couples TRBV11-3 to TRBJ2-1; TRBD2 aligns across 11 bases. Germline CDR1 is SGHNT and CDR2 is YENEEA. The CDR3 consists of 17 residues. V trimming: 0 bases; J trimming: 4 bases; junction bases outside the gene matches: 5. CDR3 residues: CASSLDTSGSGYNEQFF. In nucleotides, the CDR3 is TGTGCCAGCAGCTTAGATACTAGCGGGAGTGGTTACAATGAGCAGTTCTTC. Full variable domain (outside the CDR3, taken from reference TRBV11-3 and TRBJ2-1): EAGVVQSPRYKIIEKKQPVAFWCNPISGHNTLYWYLQNLGQGPELLIRYENEEAVDDSQLPKDRFSAERLKGVDSTLKIQPAELGDSAVYLCASSLDTSGSGYNEQFFGPGTRLTVL.